This T cell receptor beta chain was obtained from a study of identical twins. Study findings and constraints: Abundant beta clonotypes from cord blood had fewer insertions, unlike memory repertoires, which showed none. Excess sharing by twins proved weaker in beta out-of-frame sequences.

Unique molecular identifiers were present on cDNA, and template switching added a universal primer site. One entry per CDR3 protein results from TCRdb running MiXCR on the 5' RACE reads. The sample lists 450,000 to 600,000 distinct CDR3 sequences, approximately 20% seen once, with approximately 0.48% in the top ten. Donors uniformly comprised healthy Caucasians. The CDR3 extends over 15 amino acids. The trim removed 5 bases at V and 9 bases at J, leaving 10 bases unmatched. The germline CDR1 and CDR2 sequences are SGHVS and FNYEAQ. The sample holds a few counts of this clonotype. Its antigen is as yet unknown. These data are also associated with another study on yellow fever vaccine responses in identical twins.

The V call is TRBV7-6, the J call TRBJ1-6, with TRBD1 matching 7 bases. The specimen was CD4+ T cells sorted from blood. This TCR was recovered from a woman younger than 30 in good health. The CDR3 protein is CASSRTGQRFSPLHF. The CDR3 nucleotides read TGTGCCAGCAGCCGCACGGGACAGAGATTTTCACCCCTCCACTTT.